Below are 3 T cell receptor beta chains sequenced from a single sample in a study of blood T cell repertoires in COVID-19. Libraries were prepared by immunoSEQ multiplex PCR; TCRdb keeps only in-frame clonotypes and omits some of them. The sample includes just under 350,000 clones, 80% to 90% seen only once; the top ten take around 3%. The sample taken for sequencing was peripheral blood. The receptors derive from a man aged 30 to 45 with active or convalescent COVID-19.

V gene TRBV10-3 combines with J gene TRBJ2-5; 10 nucleotides line up with TRBD2. Germline-derived CDR1 and CDR2 are ENHRY and SYGVKD. This CDR3 contains 16 residues. Unmatched junction bases numbered 8, after V lost 3 bases and J lost 4 bases. CDR3 protein: CAISELAGSFLETQYF. The CDR3 nucleotides are TGTGCCATCAGTGAACTAGCGGGATCCTTCCTAGAGACCCAGTACTTC.

The rearrangement joins TRBV27 to TRBJ2-7; a possible D gene is TRBD1 (5 bases). Germline V gene sequence: CDR1 MNHEY, CDR2 SMNVEV (reference sequence). This CDR3 has 14 amino acids. Trimming removed 2 bases from V and 7 bases from J, with 15 bases in between. CDR3 in amino acids: CASSLAPGSREQYF. The CDR3 nucleotides are TGTGCCAGCAGTTTAGCCCCAGGGTCCAGGGAGCAGTACTTC.

This chain uses TRBV5-6 with TRBJ2-2, with 8 bases matching TRBD2. Germline V gene lookup returns CDR1 SGHDT and CDR2 YYEEEE. The V segment lost 9 bases and the J segment 5 bases; nucleotides outside the gene matches: 15. CDR3 length: 16 residues. CDR3 nucleotide sequence: TGTGCCATACCCGGGACTAGAAATCCCTGGACCGGGGAGCTGTTTTTT. Residues: CAIPGTRNPWTGELFF.